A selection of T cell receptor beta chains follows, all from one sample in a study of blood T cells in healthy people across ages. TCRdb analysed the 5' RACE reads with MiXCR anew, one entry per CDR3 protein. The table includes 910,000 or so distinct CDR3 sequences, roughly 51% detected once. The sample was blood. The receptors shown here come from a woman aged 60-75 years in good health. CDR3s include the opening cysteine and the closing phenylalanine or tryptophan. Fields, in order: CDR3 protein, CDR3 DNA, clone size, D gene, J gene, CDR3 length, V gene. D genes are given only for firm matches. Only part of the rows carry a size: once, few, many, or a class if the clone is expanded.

CDR3 protein: CASSVKGWDEQFF; CDR3 DNA: TGTGCCAGCAGTGTCAAGGGATGGGATGAGCAGTTCTTC; clone size: .; D gene: .; J gene: TRBJ2-1; CDR3 length: 13; V gene: TRBV12-3/TRBV12-4
CDR3 protein: CSASSARKGLVIEQFF; CDR3 DNA: TGCAGTGCCTCCTCTGCCCGTAAGGGACTAGTAATTGAGCAGTTCTTC; clone size: once; D gene: TRBD2; J gene: TRBJ2-1; CDR3 length: 16; V gene: TRBV20-1
CDR3 protein: CASTVPGGPISGYTF; CDR3 DNA: TGTGCCAGCACCGTGCCAGGAGGCCCCATATCCGGCTACACCTTC; clone size: .; D gene: .; J gene: TRBJ1-2; CDR3 length: 15; V gene: TRBV4-2
CDR3 protein: CSVEDGVNYGYTF; CDR3 DNA: TGCAGCGTTGAAGACGGGGTGAACTATGGCTACACCTTC; clone size: .; D gene: .; J gene: TRBJ1-2; CDR3 length: 13; V gene: TRBV29-1
CDR3 protein: CASSQIAGGSSSYNEQYF; CDR3 DNA: TGTGCCAGCAGCCAAATAGCAGGTGGGAGTTCCTCCTACAATGAGCAGTACTTC; clone size: .; D gene: .; J gene: TRBJ2-7; CDR3 length: 18; V gene: TRBV4-2
CDR3 protein: CASSQGWGKSTDTQYF; CDR3 DNA: TGTGCCAGCAGCCAGGGGTGGGGGAAAAGCACAGATACGCAGTATTTT; clone size: few; D gene: .; J gene: TRBJ2-3; CDR3 length: 16; V gene: TRBV27
CDR3 protein: CASQIGRGTYEQYF; CDR3 DNA: TGTGCCAGCCAGATCGGGCGGGGAACCTACGAGCAGTACTTC; clone size: few; D gene: .; J gene: TRBJ2-7; CDR3 length: 14; V gene: TRBV12-3/TRBV12-4
CDR3 protein: CSVEAGQGGVYEQYF; CDR3 DNA: TGCAGCGTTGAAGCCGGGCAGGGAGGAGTCTACGAGCAGTACTTC; clone size: once; D gene: .; J gene: TRBJ2-7; CDR3 length: 15; V gene: TRBV29-1
CDR3 protein: CASSQGYRTQETQYF; CDR3 DNA: TGTGCCAGCAGCCAAGGATACAGGACCCAAGAGACCCAGTACTTC; clone size: few; D gene: .; J gene: TRBJ2-5; CDR3 length: 15; V gene: TRBV14
CDR3 protein: CASATNTIQETQYF; CDR3 DNA: TGTGCCAGTGCGACAAACACCATCCAAGAGACCCAGTACTTC; clone size: many; D gene: .; J gene: TRBJ2-5; CDR3 length: 14; V gene: TRBV9
CDR3 protein: CAWSSRDNQPQHF; CDR3 DNA: TGTGCCTGGAGTTCCAGGGACAATCAGCCCCAGCATTTT; clone size: .; D gene: .; J gene: TRBJ1-5; CDR3 length: 13; V gene: TRBV30
CDR3 protein: CASSGTSGGRQETQYF; CDR3 DNA: TGTGCCAGCAGCGGGACTAGCGGGGGACGCCAAGAGACCCAGTACTTC; clone size: .; D gene: TRBD2; J gene: TRBJ2-5; CDR3 length: 16; V gene: TRBV7-6
CDR3 protein: CASSQGPAVGNTGELFF; CDR3 DNA: TGCGCCAGCAGCCAAGGACCTGCTGTGGGGAACACCGGGGAGCTGTTTTTT; clone size: .; D gene: .; J gene: TRBJ2-2; CDR3 length: 17; V gene: TRBV4-1
CDR3 protein: CASSLRKPGANVLTF; CDR3 DNA: TGTGCCAGCAGTTTACGGAAACCTGGGGCCAACGTCCTGACTTTC; clone size: .; D gene: .; J gene: TRBJ2-6; CDR3 length: 15; V gene: TRBV12-3/TRBV12-4
CDR3 protein: CSARETANTEAFF; CDR3 DNA: TGCAGTGCTAGAGAGACAGCAAACACTGAAGCTTTCTTT; clone size: .; D gene: .; J gene: TRBJ1-1; CDR3 length: 13; V gene: TRBV20-1
CDR3 protein: CASSTASETQYF; CDR3 DNA: TGTGCCAGCAGTACCGCGAGTGAGACCCAGTACTTC; clone size: .; D gene: .; J gene: TRBJ2-5; CDR3 length: 12; V gene: TRBV6-2/TRBV6-3
CDR3 protein: CSVRGLSDEQYF; CDR3 DNA: TGCAGCGTTAGAGGGCTCTCCGACGAGCAGTACTTC; clone size: .; D gene: .; J gene: TRBJ2-7; CDR3 length: 12; V gene: TRBV29-1
CDR3 protein: CSGEQGGVETQYF; CDR3 DNA: TGCAGCGGGGAACAGGGGGGGGTGGAGACCCAGTACTTC; clone size: few; D gene: .; J gene: TRBJ2-5; CDR3 length: 13; V gene: TRBV29-1
CDR3 protein: CASRRETQYF; CDR3 DNA: TGTGCCAGCAGGCGGGAGACCCAGTACTTC; clone size: many; D gene: .; J gene: TRBJ2-5; CDR3 length: 10; V gene: TRBV25-1
CDR3 protein: CASSPHKGAANEKLFF; CDR3 DNA: TGCGCCAGCAGCCCACATAAGGGGGCGGCTAATGAAAAACTGTTTTTT; clone size: .; D gene: TRBD1; J gene: TRBJ1-4; CDR3 length: 16; V gene: TRBV4-1
CDR3 protein: CASSLLRDPSYEQYF; CDR3 DNA: TGCGCCAGCAGCTTGCTCAGGGATCCCTCCTACGAGCAGTACTTC; clone size: .; D gene: .; J gene: TRBJ2-7; CDR3 length: 15; V gene: TRBV5-1
CDR3 protein: CSCETMSYEQYF; CDR3 DNA: TGCAGCTGTGAGACAATGTCCTACGAGCAGTACTTC; clone size: .; D gene: .; J gene: TRBJ2-7; CDR3 length: 12; V gene: TRBV29-1
CDR3 protein: CSARDRRDYNEQFF; CDR3 DNA: TGCAGCGCCAGGGACAGGAGGGATTACAATGAGCAGTTCTTC; clone size: .; D gene: TRBD1; J gene: TRBJ2-1; CDR3 length: 14; V gene: TRBV29-1